The T cell receptor (beta chain) under discussion was sequenced for a study of blood T cell repertoires in COVID-19. V lost 6 bases to trimming and J lost 8 bases, with 13 bases between them. This CDR3 comprises 12 residues. CDR1 is SEHNR and CDR2 is FQNEAQ in the germline V gene (reference sequence). This clone appeared once. Repertoires were generated with immunoSEQ multiplex PCR, while TCRdb's copy carries only in-frame clones and drops some. The profile shows some 180,000 clones, roughly 78% of them singletons. The rearrangement uses TRBV7-9 and TRBJ1-1, with D possibly matching TRBD1 (6 bases). Sequenced material: PBMCs or T cells enriched from blood (not recorded which). The receptor was isolated from a woman in her seventies in a cohort exposed to, infected with or recovered from COVID-19 (not recorded which). This CDR3 is CASRADSPEAFF. The CDR3, as DNA: TGTGCCAGCAGAGCGGACAGCCCCGAAGCTTTCTTT. The full variable domain, with the rest looked up from reference TRBV7-9 and TRBJ1-1, is DTGVSQNPRHKITKRGQNVTFRCDPISEHNRLYWYRQTLGQGPEFLTYFQNEAQLEKSRLLSDRFSAERPKGSFSTLEIQRTEQGDSAMYLCASRADSPEAFFGQGTRLTVV.